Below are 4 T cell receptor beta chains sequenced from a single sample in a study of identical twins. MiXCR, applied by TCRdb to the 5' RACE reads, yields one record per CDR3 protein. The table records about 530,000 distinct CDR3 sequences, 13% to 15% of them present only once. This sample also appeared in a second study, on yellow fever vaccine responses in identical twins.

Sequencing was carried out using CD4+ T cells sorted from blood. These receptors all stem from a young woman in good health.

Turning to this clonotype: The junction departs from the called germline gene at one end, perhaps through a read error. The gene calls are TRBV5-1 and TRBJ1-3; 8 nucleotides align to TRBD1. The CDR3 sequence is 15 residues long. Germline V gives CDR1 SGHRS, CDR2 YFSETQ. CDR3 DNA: TGCGCCAGCAGCTCGACAGGGGTTACTGGAATCACCATATATTTT. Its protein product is CASSSTGVTGITIYF.

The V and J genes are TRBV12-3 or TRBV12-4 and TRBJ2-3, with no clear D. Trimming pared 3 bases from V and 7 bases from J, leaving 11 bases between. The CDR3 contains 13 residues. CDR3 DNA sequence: TGTGCCAGCAGTTTGGTTACGAGGCATACGCAGTATTTT. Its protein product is CASSLVTRHTQYF.

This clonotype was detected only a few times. The DNA of the CDR3 is TGTGCCACCAGTGATTGGGGGGGCGGAAGCACAGATACGCAGTATTTT. Translating gives CATSDWGGGSTDTQYF. The chain is built from TRBV24-1 and TRBJ2-3; D might be TRBD2 (7 bases). Looked up from germline, CDR1 is KGHDR and CDR2 is SFDVKD. Trimming removed 2 bases from V and 0 bases from J, with 11 bases in between. CDR3 length: 16 amino acids.

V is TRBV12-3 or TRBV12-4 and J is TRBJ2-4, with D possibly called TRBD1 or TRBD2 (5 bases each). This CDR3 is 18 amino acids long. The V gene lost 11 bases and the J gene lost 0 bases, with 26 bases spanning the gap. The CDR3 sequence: CALCLGDQTQLAKNIQYF. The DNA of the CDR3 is TGTGCCCTCTGTTTAGGGGACCAAACTCAACTAGCCAAAAACATTCAGTACTTC.